This is a list of T cell receptor beta chains from one sample in a study of identical twins. TCRdb analysed the 5' RACE reads with MiXCR anew, one entry per CDR3 protein. The sample contains 1.5 million to 2 million distinct CDR3 sequences, under 35% of which appear only once. Sequencing used cord blood. The receptor source for this set is a newborn girl in good health. CDR3s include the opening cysteine and the closing phenylalanine or tryptophan. D genes are given only for firm matches. Some rows mark clone size as missing; the rest say once, few, many or name a class of expanded clone.

cdr3_length	d_call	clone_size	v_call	j_call	cdr3_nt	cdr3_aa
15	-	-	TRBV10-3	TRBJ1-2	TGTGCCATCAGTGCCCTTGACAGTCCTTACTATGGCTACACCTTC	CAISALDSPYYGYTF
14	-	once	TRBV10-3	TRBJ1-4	TGTGCCATCCGCGCAGCAGGGGTGAATGAAAAACTGTTTTTT	CAIRAAGVNEKLFF
11	-	-	TRBV29-1	TRBJ2-7	TGCAGCGTTGGACCCAGGGACGAGCAGTACTTC	CSVGPRDEQYF
17	TRBD2	-	TRBV19	TRBJ2-6	TGTGCCAGTAGTATGTTAGCGGGAGGGTCTGGGGCCAACGTCCTGACTTTC	CASSMLAGGSGANVLTF
16	-	-	TRBV20-1	TRBJ1-2	TGCAGTGCTAGCGTTTCGGGGGGCAGACGGGACTATGGCTACACCTTC	CSASVSGGRRDYGYTF
15	-	-	TRBV20-1	TRBJ2-3	TGCAGTGCTAGTCGCGGGGTTAACTTTGAAGATACGCAGTATTTT	CSASRGVNFEDTQYF
13	-	many	TRBV5-1	TRBJ2-5	TGTGCCAGCAGTTTAGGCAGGGAAGAGACCCAGTACTTC	CASSLGREETQYF
15	TRBD1	many	TRBV5-1	TRBJ2-7	TGCGCCAGCAGCTTGGGGGACAGGAGCTCCTACGAGCAGTACTTC	CASSLGDRSSYEQYF
16	-	few	TRBV7-9	TRBJ1-6	TGTGCCAGCAGGCCCAAGGGTACCTCCTATAATTCACCCCTCCACTTT	CASRPKGTSYNSPLHF
15	-	-	TRBV20-1	TRBJ2-7	TGCAGTGCTAGAAAAGTGGGACACCCGAACAATGAGCAGTACTTC	CSARKVGHPNNEQYF
16	TRBD2	few	TRBV7-2	TRBJ2-3	TGTGCCAGCAGCTTAGGTAGCGGGAGTAGGGGAGATACGCAGTATTTT	CASSLGSGSRGDTQYF
15	-	-	TRBV4-1	TRBJ2-1	TGCGCCAGCAGCCAAGATTTCAGCGGTTACAATGAGCAGTTCTTC	CASSQDFSGYNEQFF
14	-	few	TRBV7-2	TRBJ1-6	TGTGCCAGCAGCTTAGTCAGGCATAATTCACCCCTCCACTTT	CASSLVRHNSPLHF
14	-	many	TRBV7-2	TRBJ2-3	TGTGCCAGCAGCTTAGAACTAGTAGCAGATACGCAGTATTTT	CASSLELVADTQYF
15	TRBD2	few	TRBV20-1	TRBJ2-3	TGCAGTGCCACCACTAGCGGGATTGGGTCGGATACGCAGTATTTT	CSATTSGIGSDTQYF
12	-	few	TRBV9	TRBJ2-3	TGTGCCAGCAGCGCTGTCCCAGATACGCAGTATTTT	CASSAVPDTQYF
13	-	-	TRBV5-1	TRBJ1-1	TGCGCCAGCAGCTTGGGACAGCCCTCTGAAGCTTTCTTT	CASSLGQPSEAFF
16	-	-	TRBV5-1	TRBJ1-1	TGCGCCAGCAGCTTGGCCACGGATCTATGGAACACTGAAGCTTTCTTT	CASSLATDLWNTEAFF
12	-	-	TRBV29-1	TRBJ1-1	TGCAGCGTTGTAGTAGGGAACGCTGAAGCTTTCTTT	CSVVVGNAEAFF
11	-	many	TRBV20-1	TRBJ2-7	TGCAGTGCTAGCCCGGGGTACGAGCAGTACTTC	CSASPGYEQYF
15	-	many	TRBV29-1	TRBJ1-2	TGCAGCGTTCGCCCTCCGACCGGGGTCAACTATGGCTACACCTTC	CSVRPPTGVNYGYTF
13	-	few	TRBV7-2	TRBJ1-2	TGTGCCAGCAGCTTTCGCAGGGGTTGGGGCTACACCTTC	CASSFRRGWGYTF
11	-	few	TRBV9	TRBJ2-5	TGTGCCAGACCTCCCTCGGGGGAAGAGTACTTC	CARPPSGEEYF
13	-	few	TRBV6-5	TRBJ2-1	TGTGCCAGCAGTCCCCGGACTCACAATGAGCAGTTCTTC	CASSPRTHNEQFF
13	-	many	TRBV27	TRBJ1-1	TGTGCCAGCAGCCCCGGGACACACACTGAAGCTTTCTTT	CASSPGTHTEAFF
17	TRBD1	-	TRBV7-8	TRBJ1-5	TGTGCCAGCAGCCCACAACCGGGACAGGGCCCCGATCAGCCCCAGCATTTT	CASSPQPGQGPDQPQHF
13	-	-	TRBV12-3/TRBV12-4	TRBJ1-1	TGTGCCGGCAGTTTTGCGGGGGGCACTGAAGCTTTCTTT	CAGSFAGGTEAFF
13	TRBD1	few	TRBV28	TRBJ2-7	TGTGCCAGCACCCCGGGACAGGGGGACGAGCAGTACTTC	CASTPGQGDEQYF
14	-	-	TRBV27	TRBJ1-5	TGTGCCAGCAGTTTATGGGGGCGCACTCAGCCCCAGCATTTT	CASSLWGRTQPQHF
13	TRBD1	-	TRBV6-5	TRBJ2-3	TGTGCCGCACGGACAGGGTCCACAGATACGCAGTATTTT	CAARTGSTDTQYF
15	-	-	TRBV6-6	TRBJ2-4	TGTGCCAGCAGTTCCGCGGAAGGGGCGTATCCCATTCAGTACTTC	CASSSAEGAYPIQYF
13	-	few	TRBV27	TRBJ2-1	TGTGCCAGCAGGGTAGCGCCCTATGGAAAGCAGTTCTTC	CASRVAPYGKQFF
15	TRBD2	-	TRBV28	TRBJ2-1	TGTGCCAGCAGTTTGTCTAGCGGGAACCACAATGAGCAGTTCTTC	CASSLSSGNHNEQFF
14	-	-	TRBV5-1	TRBJ2-1	TGCGCCAGCAGATTTGGGACATCCTACAATGAGCAGTTCTTC	CASRFGTSYNEQFF
16	TRBD2	-	TRBV12-3/TRBV12-4	TRBJ2-3	TGTGCCAGCAGCCCCGTGTTGCGGGGGGCCGGAGATACGCAGTATTTT	CASSPVLRGAGDTQYF
13	TRBD2	few	TRBV20-1	TRBJ2-5	TGCAGTGCTCGGACTAGCGGAGGGAAGACCCAGTACTTC	CSARTSGGKTQYF
14	TRBD2	-	TRBV20-1	TRBJ2-1	TGCAGTGCTAGGAAGGGACTAGCGGCCAATGAGCAGTTCTTC	CSARKGLAANEQFF
13	TRBD1	-	TRBV20-1	TRBJ1-2	TGCAGTGCCAGCTCGGGACAGGACTATGGCTACACCTTC	CSASSGQDYGYTF